What follows describes a single TCR beta chain. Profiled with immunoSEQ multiplex PCR; TCRdb holds only in-frame clones, not every one. The sample lists about 120,000 clones, 79% occurring once. These data are taken from a study of blood T cell repertoires in COVID-19. The sample taken for sequencing was peripheral blood. The TCR was taken from a woman of 80 years or more with acute or convalescent COVID-19.

The CDR3 coding sequence is TGTGCCAGCAGAGGGCTAGGGAGCTCCTACAATGAGCAGTTCTTC. This sequence encodes CASRGLGSSYNEQFF. This chain connects TRBV6-5 to TRBJ2-1; D may be TRBD2 (5 bases). CDR1 is MNHEY, CDR2 SVGAGI, per germline. The CDR3 has 15 amino acids. V lost 6 bases and J 0 bases, leaving 12 bases between the germline ends.